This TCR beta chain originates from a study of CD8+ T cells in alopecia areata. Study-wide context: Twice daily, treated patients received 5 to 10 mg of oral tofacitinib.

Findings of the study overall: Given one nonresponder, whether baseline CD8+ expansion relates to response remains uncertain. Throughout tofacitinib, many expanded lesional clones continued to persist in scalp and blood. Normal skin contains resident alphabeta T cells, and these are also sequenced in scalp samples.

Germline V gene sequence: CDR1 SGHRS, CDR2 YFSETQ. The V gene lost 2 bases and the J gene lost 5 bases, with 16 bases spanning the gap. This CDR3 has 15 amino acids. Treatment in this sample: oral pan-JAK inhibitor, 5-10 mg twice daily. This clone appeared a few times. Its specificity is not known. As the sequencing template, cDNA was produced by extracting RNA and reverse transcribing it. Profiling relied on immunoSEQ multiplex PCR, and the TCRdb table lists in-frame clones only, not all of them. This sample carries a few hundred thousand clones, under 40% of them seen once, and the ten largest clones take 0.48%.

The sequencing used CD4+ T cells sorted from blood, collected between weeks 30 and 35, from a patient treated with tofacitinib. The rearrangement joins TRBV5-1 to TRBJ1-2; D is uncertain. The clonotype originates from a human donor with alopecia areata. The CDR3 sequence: CASSLGSSTEYGYTF. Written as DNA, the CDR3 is TGCGCCAGCAGCTTAGGATCGTCGACGGAATATGGCTACACCTTC.